This T cell receptor beta chain was identified in a study of monozygotic twins with inflammatory bowel disease. Researchers used template switching to add UMIs featuring a 6-nucleotide sample barcode. TCRdb reanalyzed the 5' RACE reads, giving one entry per CDR3 protein sequence and no DNA. The sample totals roughly 200,000 distinct CDR3 sequences. The clonotype was recovered from a human donor with ulcerative colitis or Crohn's disease, or a healthy co-twin of an affected twin (not recorded which). The specimen was blood.

CDR3 protein: CSSTSGIAKNIQYF. V usage is TRBV20-1 and J usage is TRBJ2-4; as DNA is missing, the TRBD2 call by TCRdb cannot be tested. The length of the CDR3 is 14 residues. In germline, CDR1 is DFQATT, CDR2 SNEGSKA (reference sequence).